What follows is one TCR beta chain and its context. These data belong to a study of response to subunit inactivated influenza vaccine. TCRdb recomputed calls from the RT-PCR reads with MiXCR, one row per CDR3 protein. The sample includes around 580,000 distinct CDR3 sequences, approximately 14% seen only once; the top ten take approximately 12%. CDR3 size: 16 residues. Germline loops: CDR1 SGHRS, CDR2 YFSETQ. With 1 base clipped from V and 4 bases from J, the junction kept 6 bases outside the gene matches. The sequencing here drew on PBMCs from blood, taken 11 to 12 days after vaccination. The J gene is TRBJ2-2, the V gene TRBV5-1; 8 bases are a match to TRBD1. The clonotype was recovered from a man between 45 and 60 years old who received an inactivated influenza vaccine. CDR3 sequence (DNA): TGCGCCAGCAGCTTGTTCGGACAGGGCTCCACCGGGGAGCTGTTTTTT. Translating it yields CASSLFGQGSTGELFF.